The rows below give T cell receptor beta chains drawn from one sample of a study of post-analysis software for immune sequencing data. MiXCR, applied by TCRdb to the PCR reads, yields one record per CDR3 protein. The repertoire holds roughly 620,000 distinct CDR3 sequences, about 40% seen once, with around 1.7% in the top ten. The sequenced sample consisted of blood. The origin of the receptors is a girl between 5 and 17 years old with multiple sclerosis. Each CDR3 is given with its conserved first and last residue. The order of the fields is J gene, D gene, clone size, V gene, CDR3 DNA, CDR3 protein. D genes are given only for firm matches. Clone size is not always given. Where it is, it says once, few, many or a class for expanded clones.

>TRBJ2-7|.|few|TRBV7-9
TGTGCCAGCAGCACCCGACAGCGAGACGAGCAGTACTTC
CASSTRQRDEQYF
>TRBJ2-1|TRBD2|many|TRBV20-1
TGCAGTGCTAGAGACCCGGGACTAGCCTACAATGAGCAGTTCTTC
CSARDPGLAYNEQFF
>TRBJ1-2|.|.|TRBV3-1
TGTGCCAGCAGCCAAGAGGTGGGGAGGGCCACCTTC
CASSQEVGRATF
>TRBJ2-7|.|few|TRBV6-6
TGTGCCAGCAGCCAAGGAAACTCCTACGAGCAGTACTTC
CASSQGNSYEQYF
>TRBJ1-1|.|.|TRBV20-1
TGCAGTGCTAGAGAAGTGGAGGCTGAAGCTTTCTTT
CSAREVEAEAFF
>TRBJ1-2|.|few|TRBV7-6
TGTGCCAGCAGCCCCAGGGAGATACTTACTAACTATGGCTACACCTTC
CASSPREILTNYGYTF
>TRBJ2-5|.|few|TRBV24-1
TGTGCCACCAGTGACTCCCACGTAGCAGAGACCCAGTACTTC
CATSDSHVAETQYF
>TRBJ1-1|.|few|TRBV29-1
TGCAGCGTCCCACCCACAGGGCGGGTCGGAGCTTTCTTT
CSVPPTGRVGAFF
>TRBJ2-1|TRBD2|few|TRBV4-1
TGCGCCAGCAGCCAACCACTAGCGGTTCGCAGCTCCTACAATGAGCAGTTCTTC
CASSQPLAVRSSYNEQFF
>TRBJ2-1|.|.|TRBV7-2
TGTGCCAGCAGCTTATTCCAGGGGGGCAACAATGAGCAGTTCTTC
CASSLFQGGNNEQFF
>TRBJ2-3|.|.|TRBV7-6
TGTGCCAGCAGCTTAGTGCCGGGTAACACAGATACGCAGTATTTT
CASSLVPGNTDTQYF
>TRBJ2-7|.|few|TRBV5-1
TGCGCCAGCAGCTTGTCTCGGAGTTACGAGCAGTACTTC
CASSLSRSYEQYF
>TRBJ1-2|TRBD1|.|TRBV6-7
TGTGCCAGCAGTTCCCCGGGACAGCCCTATGGCTACACCTTC
CASSSPGQPYGYTF